This T cell receptor beta chain is drawn from a study of Graves' ophthalmopathy and Graves' hyperthyroidism. General observations from the study: Predictions made by the model for ophthalmopathy progression reached approximately 70% sensitivity and about 72% specificity.

Amplification of TCR beta CDR3 regions used RNA transcripts. RT-PCR was first run with HTBI primers, then multiplex PCR in a second round. MiXCR, run by TCRdb on the multiplex PCR reads, gives a single entry per CDR3 protein. The sample holds under 350,000 distinct CDR3 sequences, roughly 17% seen once. Germline CDR1 MNHNS, CDR2 SASEGT. This CDR3 has 13 amino acids. V shed 10 bases and J shed 4 bases, with 13 bases lying between them. About this clonotype itself: No antigen is known for it.

Uncontrolled infections, other autoimmune diseases, pregnancy or lactation barred patients from enrollment. Sequenced: peripheral blood. The TCR was taken from an adult man with Graves' ophthalmopathy. The chain has TRBV6-1 and TRBJ2-2, with D perhaps matching TRBD2 (6 bases). The CDR3 region is CATKAGATGELFF. CDR3 nucleotides: TGTGCCACCAAAGCGGGTGCCACCGGGGAGCTGTTTTTT.